The rows below give T cell receptor beta chains drawn from one sample of a study of regulatory T cells in long-lasting Graves disease. TCRdb used MiXCR to reprocess the multiplex PCR reads, holding one entry per CDR3 protein. The sample shows roughly 610,000 distinct CDR3 sequences, 15% to 20% of them seen only once. In addition, the sample was reused for a study of T cells in Graves' hyperthyroidism and ophthalmopathy.

The sequencing used peripheral blood mononuclear cells (PBMCs), collected at new diagnosis, from a patient treated with antithyroid drugs. The receptors stem from a young man with Graves disease. Each CDR3 is given with its conserved first and last residue. A D gene is named only where the DNA matches it firmly. Not all rows give a size; the values are once, few, many and, for expanded clones, a class.

clone size,D gene,CDR3 length,V gene,J gene,CDR3 protein,CDR3 DNA
-,-,13,TRBV28,TRBJ1-1,CASSLTAWAEAFF,TGTGCCAGCTCCTTAACTGCATGGGCTGAAGCTTTCTTT
few,-,16,TRBV5-5,TRBJ1-5,CASSSRNRVLDQPQHF,TGTGCCAGCAGCTCGCGGAACAGGGTTTTGGATCAGCCCCAGCATTTT
many,TRBD1,16,TRBV20-1,TRBJ1-5,CSARELEGQDYQPQHF,TGCAGTGCTAGAGAGTTGGAAGGACAGGATTATCAGCCCCAGCATTTT
-,TRBD1,15,TRBV20-1,TRBJ2-7,CSARDMDRPRHEQYF,TGCAGTGCTAGAGACATGGACAGGCCCCGGCACGAGCAGTACTTC
many,-,12,TRBV12-3/TRBV12-4,TRBJ2-2,CASTGNTGELFF,TGTGCCAGCACCGGGAACACCGGGGAGCTGTTTTTT
once,TRBD1,14,TRBV7-9,TRBJ1-2,CAGSFATGGYGYTF,TGTGCCGGCAGCTTTGCGACAGGGGGGTATGGCTACACCTTC
few,-,15,TRBV12-5,TRBJ2-6,CASGFRVSGANVLTF,TGTGCTAGTGGTTTCCGGGTTTCTGGGGCCAACGTCCTGACTTTC
-,-,14,TRBV30,TRBJ2-3,CAWSRGLSEGTQYF,TGTGCCTGGAGTCGCGGACTTAGCGAGGGTACGCAGTATTTT
few,-,18,TRBV4-1,TRBJ2-3,CASSPFGGGGGSTDTQYF,TGCGCCAGCAGCCCCTTTGGGGGAGGAGGGGGTAGCACAGATACGCAGTATTTT
many,-,13,TRBV7-9,TRBJ2-2,CASTPGNTGELFF,TGTGCCAGCACCCCTGGGAACACCGGGGAGCTGTTTTTT
-,TRBD2,14,TRBV7-7,TRBJ2-1,CASSPGGLGNEQFF,TGTGCTAGCAGCCCGGGAGGGTTGGGGAATGAGCAGTTCTTC
many,-,16,TRBV28,TRBJ2-3,CASSTQGRAPTDTQYF,TGTGCCAGCAGTACCCAGGGGAGGGCACCAACAGATACGCAGTATTTT
few,-,13,TRBV20-1,TRBJ2-1,CSGVERRDNEQFF,TGCAGTGGAGTCGAGCGGAGAGACAATGAGCAGTTCTTC
many,-,16,TRBV28,TRBJ1-1,CASSLLGGTGLFQAFF,TGTGCCAGCAGTTTATTAGGGGGGACGGGGCTCTTTCAAGCTTTCTTT
few,-,14,TRBV27,TRBJ2-7,CASSVNSGGGEQYF,TGTGCCAGCAGTGTAAATAGCGGCGGAGGGGAGCAGTACTTC
many,-,14,TRBV20-1,TRBJ1-1,CSAPERRTNTEAFF,TGCAGTGCCCCAGAACGTCGGACGAACACTGAAGCTTTCTTT
-,TRBD1,18,TRBV5-1,TRBJ2-6,CASSYPGTGGTGANVLTF,TGTGCCAGCAGCTACCCCGGGACAGGTGGGACTGGGGCCAACGTCCTGACTTTC
few,-,15,TRBV3-1,TRBJ1-1,CASSQLGGGATEAFF,TGTGCCAGCAGCCAATTGGGGGGGGGAGCCACTGAAGCTTTCTTT
many,TRBD2,16,TRBV27,TRBJ2-7,CASSPGLAGNLREQYF,TGTGCCAGCAGTCCCGGACTAGCGGGTAACCTACGCGAGCAGTACTTC
few,-,13,TRBV20-1,TRBJ2-1,CSAREPNYNEQFF,TGCAGTGCTAGAGAACCGAACTACAATGAGCAGTTCTTC
-,TRBD2,18,TRBV7-2,TRBJ2-7,CASSPTGRLAGSIDGQYF,TGTGCCAGCAGCCCCACGGGTAGACTAGCGGGATCCATCGATGGGCAGTACTTC
many,TRBD2,18,TRBV27,TRBJ2-3,CASSPRAPLAGWSDTQYF,TGTGCCAGCAGTCCCCGGGCCCCCCTAGCGGGATGGTCAGATACGCAGTATTTT
-,-,15,TRBV5-8,TRBJ2-7,CASSSLGVSSYEQYF,TGTGCCAGCAGCTCCCTAGGGGTGAGCTCCTACGAGCAGTACTTC
many,-,13,TRBV12-5,TRBJ2-7,CASGLVHPGEQYF,TGTGCTAGTGGTTTGGTCCACCCAGGGGAGCAGTACTTC
many,TRBD2,14,TRBV27,TRBJ2-3,CASRPSGVGYTQYF,TGTGCCAGCAGGCCTAGCGGGGTCGGCTATACGCAGTATTTT
-,-,10,TRBV20-1,TRBJ2-1,CSAVGNEQFF,TGCAGTGCCGTAGGTAATGAGCAGTTCTTC
many,-,13,TRBV27,TRBJ2-1,CASSFTDYNEQFF,TGTGCCAGCAGTTTCACCGACTACAATGAGCAGTTCTTC
few,TRBD1,15,TRBV11-2,TRBJ1-2,CASSLIVSTGQGYTF,TGTGCCAGCAGCTTAATAGTTTCGACAGGGCAAGGCTACACCTTC
-,-,15,TRBV9,TRBJ2-7,CASSVVGSPSYEQYF,TGTGCCAGCAGCGTAGTTGGCAGTCCCTCCTACGAGCAGTACTTC
-,-,14,TRBV30,TRBJ2-7,CARAGGTAIYEQYF,TGTGCCCGGGCTGGGGGGACAGCAATCTACGAGCAGTACTTC
many,-,14,TRBV6-1,TRBJ1-2,CATRGALRHYGYTF,TGTGCCACAAGAGGGGCGTTAAGGCACTATGGCTACACCTTC
many,-,15,TRBV7-8,TRBJ2-5,CASSLAGRAQETQYF,TGTGCCAGCAGCTTAGCGGGTAGGGCCCAAGAGACCCAGTACTTC
many,TRBD1,13,TRBV28,TRBJ2-1,CASSRQGSGEQFF,TGTGCCAGCAGTCGACAGGGCTCGGGTGAGCAGTTCTTC
many,TRBD2,18,TRBV20-1,TRBJ2-7,CSAKIPGLAGGPADEQYF,TGCAGTGCCAAAATCCCGGGACTAGCGGGAGGGCCTGCCGACGAGCAGTACTTC
few,-,20,TRBV19,TRBJ2-6,CASSTTVRDLKARGANVLTF,TGTGCCAGTAGTACGACCGTCCGGGACCTAAAAGCGCGGGGGGCCAACGTCCTGACTTTC
many,-,18,TRBV10-3,TRBJ1-6,CAISDPGTSYSYNSPLHF,TGTGCCATCAGTGATCCCGGGACATCGTACTCCTATAATTCACCCCTCCACTTT
-,-,16,TRBV11-3,TRBJ2-1,CASSLDGGSSYNERFF,TGTGCCAGCAGCTTGGATGGCGGAAGCTCCTACAATGAGCGGTTCTTC
few,-,13,TRBV20-1,TRBJ1-5,CSARTDSNQPQHF,TGCAGTGCCCGGACAGATAGCAATCAGCCCCAGCATTTT
many,-,14,TRBV7-8,TRBJ2-1,CASSLGGSNPMQFF,TGTGCCAGCAGCTTGGGGGGATCCAACCCAATGCAGTTCTTC
many,-,14,TRBV19,TRBJ1-6,CASAPTGPNSPLHF,TGTGCCAGTGCACCAACAGGGCCTAATTCACCCCTCCACTTT
few,-,18,TRBV5-4,TRBJ2-7,CASSLDGLGAGASYEQYF,TGTGCCAGCAGCTTGGATGGATTGGGGGCCGGGGCCTCCTACGAGCAGTACTTC
many,-,16,TRBV7-9,TRBJ2-1,CASSRDRPNSYNEQFF,TGTGCCAGCAGCCGAGACAGGCCAAACTCCTACAATGAGCAGTTCTTC
few,-,14,TRBV20-1,TRBJ1-4,CSAPDRATNEKLFF,TGCAGTGCTCCGGACCGCGCAACTAATGAAAAACTGTTTTTT
many,-,13,TRBV12-3/TRBV12-4,TRBJ2-2,CASRPFNTGELFF,TGTGCCAGCAGGCCATTCAACACCGGGGAGCTGTTTTTT
many,-,13,TRBV12-3/TRBV12-4,TRBJ2-1,CASSLASGLEQFF,TGTGCCAGCAGCCTAGCCTCGGGGCTTGAGCAGTTCTTC
many,TRBD1,16,TRBV6-5,TRBJ2-7,CASSYSKRSGGTEQYF,TGTGCCAGCAGTTACTCGAAACGGTCAGGGGGAACCGAGCAGTACTTC
few,TRBD1,14,TRBV9,TRBJ2-5,CASGTGSLQETQYF,TGTGCCAGCGGGACAGGATCCCTACAAGAGACCCAGTACTTC
many,-,13,TRBV2,TRBJ2-3,CASRDTGTDTQYF,TGTGCCAGCAGGGATACAGGCACAGATACGCAGTATTTT
many,TRBD1,14,TRBV18,TRBJ2-1,CASSLRTGMDEQFF,TGTGCCAGCTCACTTAGGACAGGGATGGATGAGCAGTTCTTC
many,-,15,TRBV30,TRBJ1-1,CAWRRGRAGGTEAFF,TGTGCCTGGAGAAGGGGGAGAGCCGGGGGAACTGAAGCTTTCTTT
few,TRBD2,17,TRBV5-4,TRBJ2-3,CASSPGLAGGLTDTQYF,TGTGCCAGCAGCCCCGGACTAGCGGGAGGGTTAACAGATACGCAGTATTTT
few,TRBD2,16,TRBV19,TRBJ2-1,CASSHRPAGAYNEQFF,TGTGCCAGTAGTCACAGACCGGCGGGAGCCTACAATGAGCAGTTCTTC
-,TRBD1,15,TRBV9,TRBJ1-1,CASSSGTATNTEAFF,TGTGCCAGCAGCTCCGGGACAGCAACGAACACTGAAGCTTTCTTT
many,-,12,TRBV27,TRBJ2-1,CASSLFGDPPFF,TGTGCCAGCAGTTTATTCGGGGACCCCCCGTTCTTC
many,TRBD2,17,TRBV4-2,TRBJ2-2,CASSQDATREPTGELFF,TGTGCCAGCAGCCAAGATGCTACGCGGGAGCCCACCGGGGAGCTGTTTTTT